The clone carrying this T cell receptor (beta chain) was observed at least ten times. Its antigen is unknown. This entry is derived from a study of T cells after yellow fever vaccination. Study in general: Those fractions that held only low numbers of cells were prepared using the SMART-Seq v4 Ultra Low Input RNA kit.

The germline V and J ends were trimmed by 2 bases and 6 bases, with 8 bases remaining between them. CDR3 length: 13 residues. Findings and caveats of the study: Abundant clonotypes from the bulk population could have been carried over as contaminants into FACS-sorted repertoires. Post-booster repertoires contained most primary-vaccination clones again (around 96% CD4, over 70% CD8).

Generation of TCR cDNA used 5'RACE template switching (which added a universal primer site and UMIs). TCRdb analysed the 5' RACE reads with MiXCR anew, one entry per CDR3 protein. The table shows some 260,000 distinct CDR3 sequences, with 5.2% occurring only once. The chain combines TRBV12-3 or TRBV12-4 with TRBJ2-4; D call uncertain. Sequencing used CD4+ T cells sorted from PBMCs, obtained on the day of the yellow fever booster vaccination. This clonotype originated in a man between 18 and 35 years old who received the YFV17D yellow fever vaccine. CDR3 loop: CASSLSGANIQYF. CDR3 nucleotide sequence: TGTGCCAGCAGTTTATCGGGCGCAAACATTCAGTACTTC.